The T cell receptor beta chain under discussion was sequenced for a study of T cells in Graves' hyperthyroidism and ophthalmopathy. Overall study results and limits: Blood also showed most of the thyroid clonotypes that were expanded above 0.001.

It was RNA transcripts that yielded the amplified TCR beta CDR3 regions. With the HTBI primer set, the TCR CDR3 went through a first round of RT-PCR. TCRdb itself ran the multiplex PCR reads through MiXCR, one entry per CDR3 protein. The table lists fewer than 400,000 distinct CDR3 sequences, 16% of them singletons. CDR3 length: 13 amino acids. CDR1 and CDR2 from the germline V gene are SGHRS and YFSETQ. Trimming took off 0 bases at V and 15 bases at J, with 13 bases between the two ends. Patients were excluded because of uncontrolled infection, other autoimmune disease, pregnancy or lactation. Clinical symptoms, serum thyroxine, TRAb, thyroid ultrasound and orbital computed tomography established diagnosis. A note on this clonotype: Antigen specificity is unknown.

This sequence joins TRBV5-1 and TRBJ1-6, with D tentatively TRBD1 (5 bases). The receptor was isolated from a man aged 25 to 45 with Graves' hyperthyroidism. Sequenced sample: blood. Here the CDR3 reads CASSLAGLSRLHF. Written as DNA, the CDR3 is TGCGCCAGCAGCTTGGCGGGACTTTCTCGCCTCCACTTT.